This entry concerns a single TCR beta chain. The sample is drawn from a study of blood T cell repertoires in COVID-19. Study summary: Acute and convalescent COVID-19 samples came from the United States, Italy and Spain. Sample material is recorded as cDNA or gDNA derived from T cells, B-cell-depleted T cells, or PBMCs.

V lost 3 bases and J lost 5; bases outside the gene matches: 8. The CDR3 spans 15 residues. Germline V gene data show CDR1 as SGHDT and CDR2 as YYEEEE. Original handling: The authors estimated nucleated cell counts from reference gene primer amplification. Libraries were prepared by immunoSEQ multiplex PCR; TCRdb keeps only in-frame clonotypes and omits some of them. The V and J calls and clone size were taken over from that table, and D and trimming were inferred from the DNA. The sample lists 150,000 to 200,000 clones; roughly 76% were seen once. This receptor was obtained from a woman in her forties or fifties with active or convalescent COVID-19. V and J are TRBV5-6 and TRBJ2-5; 9 bases map to TRBD2. The sample taken for sequencing was peripheral blood. DNA of the CDR3: TGTGCCAGCAGCTCAGGACTAGCGAGGGGGGAGACCCAGTACTTC. This encodes CASSSGLARGETQYF.